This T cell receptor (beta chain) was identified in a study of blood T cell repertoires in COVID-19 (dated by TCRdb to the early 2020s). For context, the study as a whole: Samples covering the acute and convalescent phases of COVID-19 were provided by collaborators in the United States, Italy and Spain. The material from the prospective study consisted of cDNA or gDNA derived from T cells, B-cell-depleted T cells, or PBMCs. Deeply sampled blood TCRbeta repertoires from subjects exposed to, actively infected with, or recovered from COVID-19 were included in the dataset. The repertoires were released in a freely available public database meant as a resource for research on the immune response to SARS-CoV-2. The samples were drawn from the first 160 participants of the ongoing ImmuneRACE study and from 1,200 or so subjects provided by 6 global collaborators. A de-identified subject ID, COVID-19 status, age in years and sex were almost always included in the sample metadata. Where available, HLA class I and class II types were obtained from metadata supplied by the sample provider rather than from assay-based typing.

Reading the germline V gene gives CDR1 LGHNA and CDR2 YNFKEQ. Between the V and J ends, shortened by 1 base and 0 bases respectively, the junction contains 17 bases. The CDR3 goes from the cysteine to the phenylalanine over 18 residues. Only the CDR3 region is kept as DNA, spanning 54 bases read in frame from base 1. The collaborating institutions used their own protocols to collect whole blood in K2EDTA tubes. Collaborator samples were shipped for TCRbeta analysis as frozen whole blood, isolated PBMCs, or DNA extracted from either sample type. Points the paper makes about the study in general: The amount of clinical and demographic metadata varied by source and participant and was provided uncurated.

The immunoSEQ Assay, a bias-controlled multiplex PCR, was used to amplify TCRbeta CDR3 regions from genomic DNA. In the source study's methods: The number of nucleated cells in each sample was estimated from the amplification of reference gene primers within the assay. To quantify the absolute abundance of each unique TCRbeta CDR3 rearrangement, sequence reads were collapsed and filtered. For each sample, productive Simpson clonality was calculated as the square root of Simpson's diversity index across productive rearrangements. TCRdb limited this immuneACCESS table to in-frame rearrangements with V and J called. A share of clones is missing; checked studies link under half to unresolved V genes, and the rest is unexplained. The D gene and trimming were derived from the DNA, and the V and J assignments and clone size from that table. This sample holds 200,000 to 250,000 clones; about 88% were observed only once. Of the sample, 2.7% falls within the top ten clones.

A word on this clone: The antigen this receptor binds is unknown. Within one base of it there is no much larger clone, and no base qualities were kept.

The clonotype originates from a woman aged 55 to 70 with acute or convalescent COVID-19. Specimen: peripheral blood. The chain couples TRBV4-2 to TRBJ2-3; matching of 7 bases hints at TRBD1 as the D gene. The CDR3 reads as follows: CASSQVGATGTSTDTQYF. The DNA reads TGTGCCAGCAGCCAAGTGGGTGCGACAGGGACTAGCACAGATACGCAGTATTTT.